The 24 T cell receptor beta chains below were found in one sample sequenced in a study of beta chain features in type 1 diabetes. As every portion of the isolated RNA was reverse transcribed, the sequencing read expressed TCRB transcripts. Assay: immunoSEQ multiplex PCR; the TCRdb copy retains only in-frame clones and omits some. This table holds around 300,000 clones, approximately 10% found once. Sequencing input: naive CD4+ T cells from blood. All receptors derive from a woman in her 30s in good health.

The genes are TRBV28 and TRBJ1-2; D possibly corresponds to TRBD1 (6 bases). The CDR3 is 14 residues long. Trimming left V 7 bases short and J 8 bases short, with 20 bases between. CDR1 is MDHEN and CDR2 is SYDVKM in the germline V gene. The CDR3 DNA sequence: TGTGCCAGCAAACGGGACATACCTTCGGCAGGCTACACCTTC. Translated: CASKRDIPSAGYTF.

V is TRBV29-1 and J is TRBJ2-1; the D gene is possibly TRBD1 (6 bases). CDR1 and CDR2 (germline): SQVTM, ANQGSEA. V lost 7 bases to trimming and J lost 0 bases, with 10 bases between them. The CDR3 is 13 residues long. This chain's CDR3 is CSDTTGSYNEQFF. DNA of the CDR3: TGCAGCGATACGACAGGCTCCTACAATGAGCAGTTCTTC.

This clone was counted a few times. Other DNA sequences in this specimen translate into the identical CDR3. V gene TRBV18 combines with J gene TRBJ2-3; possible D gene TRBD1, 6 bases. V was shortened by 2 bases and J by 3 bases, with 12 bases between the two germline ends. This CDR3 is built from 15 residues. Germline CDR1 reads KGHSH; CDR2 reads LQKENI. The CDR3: CASSPGGGSTDTQYF. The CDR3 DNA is TGTGCCAGCTCACCAGGGGGCGGTTCGACAGATACGCAGTATTTT.

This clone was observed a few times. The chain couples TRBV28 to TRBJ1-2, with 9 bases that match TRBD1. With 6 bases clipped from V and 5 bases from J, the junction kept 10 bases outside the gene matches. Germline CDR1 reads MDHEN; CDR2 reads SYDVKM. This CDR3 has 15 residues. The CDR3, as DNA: TGTGCCAGCAGATCAGAAACCGGGACAGGGTATGGCTACACCTTC. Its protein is CASRSETGTGYGYTF.

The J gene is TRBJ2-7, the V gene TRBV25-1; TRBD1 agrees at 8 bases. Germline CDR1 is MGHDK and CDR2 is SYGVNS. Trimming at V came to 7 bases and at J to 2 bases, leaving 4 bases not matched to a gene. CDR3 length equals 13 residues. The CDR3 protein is CASIGDRTYEQYF. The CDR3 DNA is TGTGCCAGCATTGGGGACAGGACCTACGAGCAGTACTTC.

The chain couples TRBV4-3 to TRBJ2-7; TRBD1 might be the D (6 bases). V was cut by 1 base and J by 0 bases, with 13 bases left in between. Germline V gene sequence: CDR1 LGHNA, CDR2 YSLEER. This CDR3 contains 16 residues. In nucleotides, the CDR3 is TGCGCCAGCAGCCAAGCGGAAGGACAGTACTCCTACGAGCAGTACTTC. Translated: CASSQAEGQYSYEQYF.

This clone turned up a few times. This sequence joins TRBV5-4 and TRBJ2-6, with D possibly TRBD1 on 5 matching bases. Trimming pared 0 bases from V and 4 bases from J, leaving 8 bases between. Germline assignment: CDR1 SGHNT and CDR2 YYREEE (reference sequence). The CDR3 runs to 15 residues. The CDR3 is CASSLGQSGANVLTF. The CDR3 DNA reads TGTGCCAGCAGCTTGGGACAGTCCGGGGCCAACGTCCTGACTTTC. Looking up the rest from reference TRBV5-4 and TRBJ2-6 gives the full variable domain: ETGVTQSPTHLIKTRGQQVTLRCSSQSGHNTVSWYQQALGQGPQFIFQYYREEENGRGNFPPRFSGLQFPNYSSELNVNALELDDSALYLCASSLGQSGANVLTFGAGSRLTVL.

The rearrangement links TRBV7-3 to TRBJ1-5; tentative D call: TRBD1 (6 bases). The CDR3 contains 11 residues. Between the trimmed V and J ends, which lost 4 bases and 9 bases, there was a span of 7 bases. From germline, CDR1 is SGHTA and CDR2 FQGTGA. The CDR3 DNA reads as TGTGCCAGCAGCTCGACAGGGCCCCAGCATTTT. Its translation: CASSSTGPQHF.

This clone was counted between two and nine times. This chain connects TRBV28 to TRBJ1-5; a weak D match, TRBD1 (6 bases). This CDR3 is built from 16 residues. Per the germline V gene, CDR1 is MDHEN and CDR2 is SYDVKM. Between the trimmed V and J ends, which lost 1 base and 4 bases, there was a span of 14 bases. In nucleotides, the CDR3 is TGTGCCAGCAGTTTATTTATGGACAGTGCAAATCAGCCCCAGCATTTT. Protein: CASSLFMDSANQPQHF.

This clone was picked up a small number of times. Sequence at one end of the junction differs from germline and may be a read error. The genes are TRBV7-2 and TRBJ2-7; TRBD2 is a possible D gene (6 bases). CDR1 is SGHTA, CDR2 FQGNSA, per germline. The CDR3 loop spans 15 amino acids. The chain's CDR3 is CATSPGVPNSYEQYF. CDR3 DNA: TGTGCCACCAGCCCGGGAGTCCCGAACTCCTACGAGCAGTACTTC.

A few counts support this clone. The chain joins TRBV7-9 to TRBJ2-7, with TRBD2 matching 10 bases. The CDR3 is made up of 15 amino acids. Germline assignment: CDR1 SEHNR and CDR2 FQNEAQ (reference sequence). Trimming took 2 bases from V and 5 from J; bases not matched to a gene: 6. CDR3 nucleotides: TGTGCCAGCAGCTTATTAGCGGGAGGTGTCCACGAGCAGTACTTC. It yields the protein CASSLLAGGVHEQYF.

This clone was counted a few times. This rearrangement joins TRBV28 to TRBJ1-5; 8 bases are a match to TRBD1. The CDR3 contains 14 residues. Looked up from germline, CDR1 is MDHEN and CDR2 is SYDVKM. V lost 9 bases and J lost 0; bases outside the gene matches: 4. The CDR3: CASWGQDSNQPQHF. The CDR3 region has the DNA TGTGCCAGTTGGGGACAGGATAGCAATCAGCCCCAGCATTTT.

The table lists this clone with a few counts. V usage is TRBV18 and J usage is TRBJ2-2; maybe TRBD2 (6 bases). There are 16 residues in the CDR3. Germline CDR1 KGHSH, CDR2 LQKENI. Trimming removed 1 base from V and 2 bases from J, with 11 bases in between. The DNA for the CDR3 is TGTGCCAGCTCACCACGCACCGGGACTAACACCGGGGAGCTGTTTTTT. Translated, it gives CASSPRTGTNTGELFF. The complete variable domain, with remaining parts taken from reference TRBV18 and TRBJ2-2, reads NAGVMQNPRHLVRRRGQEARLRCSPMKGHSHVYWYRQLPEEGLKFMVYLQKENIIDESGMPKERFSAEFPKEGPSILRIQQVVRGDSAAYFCASSPRTGTNTGELFFGEGSRLTVL.

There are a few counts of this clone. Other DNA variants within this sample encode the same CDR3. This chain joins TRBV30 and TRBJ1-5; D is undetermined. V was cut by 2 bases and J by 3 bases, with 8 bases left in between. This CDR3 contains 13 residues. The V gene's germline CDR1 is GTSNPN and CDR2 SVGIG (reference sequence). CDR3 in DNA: TGTGCCTGGAGTCGGGGTAACAATCAGCCCCAGCATTTT. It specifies CAWSRGNNQPQHF.

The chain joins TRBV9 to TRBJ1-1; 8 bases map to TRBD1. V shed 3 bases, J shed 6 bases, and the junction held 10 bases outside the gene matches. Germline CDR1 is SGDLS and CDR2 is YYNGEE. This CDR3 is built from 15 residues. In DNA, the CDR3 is TGTGCCAGCAGCGCTCGGGACAGGCAGTGGCCTGAAGCTTTCTTT. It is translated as CASSARDRQWPEAFF.

CDR3 residues: CAWPNRYQETQYF. The DNA for the CDR3 is TGTGCCTGGCCTAACAGGTACCAAGAGACCCAGTACTTC. This chain joins TRBV30 and TRBJ2-5; weak D call: TRBD1 (5 bases). The V end was cut by 5 bases, the J end by 0 bases, with 10 bases between. CDR3 length: 13 amino acids. The germline CDR1 and CDR2 sequences are GTSNPN and SVGIG (reference sequence).

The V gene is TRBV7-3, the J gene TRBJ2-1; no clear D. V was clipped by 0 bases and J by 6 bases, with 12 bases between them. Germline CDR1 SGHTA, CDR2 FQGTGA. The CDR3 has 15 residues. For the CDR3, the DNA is TGTGCCAGCAGCTTAACGGCGACTGGAGCCAATGAGCAGTTCTTC. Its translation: CASSLTATGANEQFF.

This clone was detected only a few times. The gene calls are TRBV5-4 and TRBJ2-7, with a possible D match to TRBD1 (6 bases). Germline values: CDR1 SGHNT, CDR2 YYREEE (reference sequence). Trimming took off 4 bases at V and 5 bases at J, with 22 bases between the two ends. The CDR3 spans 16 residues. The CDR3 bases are TGTGCCAGCAGCCTCCAACAGGGTTCTATGGTAAACGAGCAGTACTTC. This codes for CASSLQQGSMVNEQYF.

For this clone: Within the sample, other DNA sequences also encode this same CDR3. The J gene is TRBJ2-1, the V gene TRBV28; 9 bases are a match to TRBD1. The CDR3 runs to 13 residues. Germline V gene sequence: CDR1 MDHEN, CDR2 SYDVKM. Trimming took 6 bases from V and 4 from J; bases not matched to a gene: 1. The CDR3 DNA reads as TGTGCCAGCAGGGGACAGGGTTACAATGAGCAGTTCTTC. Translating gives CASRGQGYNEQFF.

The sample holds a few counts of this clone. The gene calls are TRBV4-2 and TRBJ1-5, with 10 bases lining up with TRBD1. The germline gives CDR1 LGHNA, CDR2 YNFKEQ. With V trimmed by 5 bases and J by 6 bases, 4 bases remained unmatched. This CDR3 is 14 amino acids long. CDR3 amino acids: CASSRDRGGQPQHF. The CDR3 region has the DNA TGTGCCAGCAGCAGGGACAGGGGAGGTCAGCCCCAGCATTTT.

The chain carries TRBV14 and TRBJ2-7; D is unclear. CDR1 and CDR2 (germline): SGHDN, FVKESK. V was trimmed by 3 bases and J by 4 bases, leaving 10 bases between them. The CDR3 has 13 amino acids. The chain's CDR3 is CASSHTQLYEQYF. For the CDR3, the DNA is TGTGCCAGCAGCCACACACAGCTATACGAGCAGTACTTC.

The CDR3 region is CASSLGRQGSLPYNEQFF. The DNA for the CDR3 is TGTGCCAGCAGCTTAGGGAGACAGGGGAGCCTCCCTTACAATGAGCAGTTCTTC. J is TRBJ2-1 and V is TRBV7-8; 8 nucleotides match TRBD1. The CDR3 loop spans 18 amino acids. Germline V CDR1 and CDR2: SGHVS, FQNEAQ. With V trimmed by 1 base and J by 4 bases, 12 bases remained unmatched.

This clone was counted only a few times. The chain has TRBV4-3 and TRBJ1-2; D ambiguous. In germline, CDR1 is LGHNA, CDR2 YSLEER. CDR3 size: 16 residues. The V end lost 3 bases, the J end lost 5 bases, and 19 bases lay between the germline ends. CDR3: CASSQTRGSANYGYTF. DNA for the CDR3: TGCGCCAGCAGCCAGACTCGTGGCTCGGCGAATTATGGCTACACCTTC.

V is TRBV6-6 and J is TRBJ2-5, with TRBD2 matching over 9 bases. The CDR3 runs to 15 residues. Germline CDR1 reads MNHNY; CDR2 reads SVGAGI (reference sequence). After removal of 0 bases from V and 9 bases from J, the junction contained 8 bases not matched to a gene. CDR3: CASSYSGLAQNAQYF. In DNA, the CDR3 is TGTGCCAGCAGTTACTCAGGACTAGCGCAGAATGCCCAGTACTTC.